This T cell receptor beta chain derives from a study of cytomegalovirus exposure and HLA in healthy donors (dated by TCRdb to about 2017). Context from the whole study: A later analysis indicated that the 95 to 150 validation repertoires were generated on the platform also employed for the 600 to 750 repertoires of the first cohort. A separate validation cohort of approximately 130 different subjects was used in addition to the approximately 610-subject first cohort. The aim of the study was to test whether cataloging public T cell receptors could identify signatures of past pathogen exposure. To predict cytomegalovirus infection status, the study brought together high-throughput TCR immunosequencing, statistical association of individual TCRs with disease status, and machine learning. The study at large found these results: Of the cluster scores, 85% to 95% were above 0 in a later analysis, which found that TCRs clustered in the first cohort also tended to co-occur in the 120 or so validation repertoires. The classifier was reported to diagnose cytomegalovirus status with high specificity and sensitivity in both the original and validation cohorts. Three of the identified cytomegalovirus-associated TCR beta chains were confirmed in vitro to be specific for cytomegalovirus antigens. A later analysis had no HLA typing for the validation cohort, so co-occurrence there was scored across all 110 or so repertoires. It was suggested by the authors that the approach could potentially be generalized to other disease states and immunological phenotypes. In the study, 150 to 200 TCR beta chains were listed as associated with cytomegalovirus. Most TCR sequences were seen in very few donors, while some public TCRs were found in many individuals.

Remarks on this clone: The antigen it recognizes is unknown. No base quality information exists; no much larger clone differs at one position.

Library preparation used the immunoSEQ multiplex PCR assay. Regarding the original processing steps: A statistical classification framework was built to diagnose cytomegalovirus status from the catalog of TCR beta chain sequences. The clones in this table, taken by TCRdb from immuneACCESS, are in-frame only. Not every clone is retained; where verified, under half of the shortfall comes from an unresolved V gene, and the cause of the rest is unknown. The DNA gave D and trimming, while V, J and clone size come from that table. The sample has over 150,000 clones on record, 86% of them singletons. 20% to 25% of the sample comes from the top ten. CDR1 is given as SEHNR and CDR2 as FQNEAQ, both from the germline V gene (reference sequence). V is pruned by 1 base and J by 7 bases, leaving 8 bases of the junction without a gene match. The CDR3, from cysteine to phenylalanine, totals 16 residues. Only the CDR3 DNA is retained, 48 bases long and in frame from the first base.

Donors formed part of the validation cohort, which comprised approximately 130 subjects and was distinct from the first cohort of under 850 subjects. Here the chain combines TRBV7-9 and TRBJ2-2, and 8 bases in between align with TRBD1. This clonotype originated in a man aged 18 to 29 in good health and CMV-seropositive. The sample comprised PBMCs. The CDR3 protein sequence reads: CASSLGARGLDGELFF. The DNA reads TGTGCCAGCAGCTTAGGAGCCAGGGGGCTTGACGGGGAGCTGTTTTTT.